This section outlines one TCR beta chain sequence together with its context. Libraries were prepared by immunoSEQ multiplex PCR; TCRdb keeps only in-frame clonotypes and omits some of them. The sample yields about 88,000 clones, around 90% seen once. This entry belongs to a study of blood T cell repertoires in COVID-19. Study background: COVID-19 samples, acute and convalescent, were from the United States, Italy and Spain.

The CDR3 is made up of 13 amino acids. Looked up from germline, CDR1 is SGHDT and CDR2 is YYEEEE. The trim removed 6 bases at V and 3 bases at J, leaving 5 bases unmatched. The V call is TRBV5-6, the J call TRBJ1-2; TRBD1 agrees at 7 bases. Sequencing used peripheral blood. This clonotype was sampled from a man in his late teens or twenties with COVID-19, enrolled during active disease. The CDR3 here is CASTSGTDYGYTF. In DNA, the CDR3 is TGTGCCAGCACCTCGGGGACAGACTATGGCTACACCTTC.